A selection of T cell receptor beta chains follows, all from one sample in a study of cytotoxic CD8 clonotypes in ibrutinib-treated CLL. Assay: immunoSEQ multiplex PCR; the TCRdb copy retains only in-frame clones and omits some. The sample contains 160,000 or so clones, under 85% of which appear only once. This sample comprised PBMCs, obtained after 24 months of ibrutinib treatment. These receptors were collected from a human donor with chronic lymphocytic leukemia. The CDR3 runs from the conserved cysteine through the conserved F or W. D genes are given only for firm matches. Clone size is stated in some rows and not others, as once, few, many or a class when expanded.

size,V,D,J,DNA,CDR3
.,TRBV30,TRBD1,TRBJ1-1,TGTGCCTGGAGTCCTAGGACAGGGACTAACACTGAAGCTTTCTTT,CAWSPRTGTNTEAFF
.,TRBV30,.,TRBJ2-6,TGTGCCTGGGGCTCTGGGGCCAACGTCCTGACTTTC,CAWGSGANVLTF
.,TRBV10-1,TRBD1,TRBJ1-5,TGCGCCAGCAGAGCGGACAGGGTTGGACAGCCCCAGCATTTT,CASRADRVGQPQHF
.,TRBV18,.,TRBJ2-3,TGTGCCAGCTCACCATCTCGAGGGCGCACAGATACGCAGTATTTT,CASSPSRGRTDTQYF
.,TRBV28,TRBD2,TRBJ2-3,TGTGCCAGCAGTCCCCGGACTAGCGGGGAGGAGAATACGCAGTATTTT,CASSPRTSGEENTQYF
.,TRBV6-6,.,TRBJ2-3,TGTGCCAGCAGTTACGAGGACCTTAGCACAGATACGCAGTATTTT,CASSYEDLSTDTQYF
.,TRBV9,.,TRBJ2-7,TGTGCCAGGGGACATTTTTTGCCCTACGAGCAGTACTTC,CARGHFLPYEQYF
.,TRBV5-1,TRBD1,TRBJ1-4,TGCGCCAGCAGCTTGGTGCAACAGGGGGACGAAAAACTGTTTTTT,CASSLVQQGDEKLFF
.,TRBV5-1,.,TRBJ2-7,TGCGCCAGCAGCTTGATAACACGGTACTCCTACGAGCAGTACTTC,CASSLITRYSYEQYF
.,TRBV10-2,TRBD1,TRBJ2-2,TGCGCCAGCAATGACCAGGGGGCGAAGGGGGAGCTGTTTTTT,CASNDQGAKGELFF
.,TRBV9,.,TRBJ2-7,TGTGCCAGCAGCGTAGGAGGGGTGGAAATCGGCGAGCAGTACTTC,CASSVGGVEIGEQYF
.,TRBV11-3,.,TRBJ1-2,TGTGCCAGCAGCATGTCTGGGGTCGGCTACACCTTC,CASSMSGVGYTF
.,TRBV4-1,TRBD2,TRBJ2-1,TGCGCCAGCAGCCTATTAGCGGGGGGGCCCAATGAGCAGTTCTTC,CASSLLAGGPNEQFF
.,TRBV7-9,TRBD2,TRBJ2-5,TGTGCCAGCAGCCCGTTGGCGGGGGGACACCAAGAGACCCAGTACTTC,CASSPLAGGHQETQYF
.,TRBV2,TRBD1,TRBJ2-3,TGTGCCAGCAACCGGGACAGGGGAGCAGATACGCAGTATTTT,CASNRDRGADTQYF
.,TRBV5-8,TRBD1,TRBJ1-6,TGTGCCAGCAGCCTAATGCAGGGGGCTGAAGATAATTCACCCCTCCACTTT,CASSLMQGAEDNSPLHF
.,TRBV18,TRBD1,TRBJ1-1,TGTGCCAGCTCACCGGGACAGGGTCGAGAAGCTTTCTTT,CASSPGQGREAFF
.,TRBV28,.,TRBJ2-3,TGTGCCAGCAGTTTTAGGCCTAGCACAGATACGCAGTATTTT,CASSFRPSTDTQYF
.,TRBV28,TRBD2,TRBJ2-4,TGTGCCAGCAGACCCGCAGGTAGCGGGAGTGTGACGGCCAAAAACATTCAGTACTTC,CASRPAGSGSVTAKNIQYF
.,TRBV5-6,.,TRBJ2-7,TGTGCCAGCAGCTTGACGGCTACCTACGAGCAGTACTTC,CASSLTATYEQYF
once,TRBV19,.,TRBJ1-4,TGTGCCAGTAGTATAGTCGGGGCAACTAATGAAAAACTGTTTTTT,CASSIVGATNEKLFF
.,TRBV7-9,TRBD2,TRBJ2-1,TGTGCCAGCAGTCAGGGACTAGGTTACAATGAGCAGTTCTTC,CASSQGLGYNEQFF
.,TRBV7-9,.,TRBJ1-1,TGTGCCAGCAGGGCAGGGGACACTGAAGCTTTCTTT,CASRAGDTEAFF
once,TRBV4-1,.,TRBJ2-1,TGCGCCAGCAGCCAGGCGGGACTCAGTTACAATGAGCAGTTCTTC,CASSQAGLSYNEQFF
.,TRBV19,.,TRBJ2-1,TGTGCCAGTAGTCTGGGCCCTAACTCCTACAATGAGCAGTTCTTC,CASSLGPNSYNEQFF
.,TRBV4-1,.,TRBJ2-5,TGCGCCAGCAGCCTTCGGACAGGGACTAGCGAGACCCAGTACTTC,CASSLRTGTSETQYF
.,TRBV11-2,.,TRBJ1-2,TGTGCCAGCAGCTTAAATTTGTACTATGGCTACACCTTC,CASSLNLYYGYTF
.,TRBV29-1,TRBD2,TRBJ2-7,TGCAGCGCCGGGACTAGCGGGAGCTTTGGTGAGCAGTACTTC,CSAGTSGSFGEQYF
.,TRBV19,TRBD1,TRBJ1-4,TGTGCCAGTAGACTCGGGACAGGGGGCAGTGAAAAACTGTTTTTT,CASRLGTGGSEKLFF
.,TRBV2,TRBD2,TRBJ2-4,TGTGCCAGCAGTAGACTGGATAGCGGGACCAAAAACATTCAGTACTTC,CASSRLDSGTKNIQYF
.,TRBV7-2,.,TRBJ2-2,TGTGCCAGCAGCTTAGCGGGGGCGAACACCGGGGAGCTGTTTTTT,CASSLAGANTGELFF
few,TRBV9,.,TRBJ1-4,TGTGCCAGCAAGCCTGCAACTAATGAAAAACTGTTTTTT,CASKPATNEKLFF
.,TRBV28,.,TRBJ1-5,TGTGCCAGCAGCCGTATCAGGGGTAGCAATCAGCCCCAGCATTTT,CASSRIRGSNQPQHF
.,TRBV19,TRBD2,TRBJ2-1,TGTGCCAGTACTAGCGGGAGCGCCAATAGGGAGCAGTTCTTC,CASTSGSANREQFF
few,TRBV28,.,TRBJ2-2,TGTGCCAGCAGTTTAGGGTTCTTCTCAACCGGGGAGCTGTTTTTT,CASSLGFFSTGELFF
.,TRBV19,TRBD1,TRBJ1-2,TGTGCCAGTATCAGGACAGGGAATCCCTATGGCTACACCTTC,CASIRTGNPYGYTF
.,TRBV19,.,TRBJ2-7,TGTGCCAGTAGTGGGACACACTACGAGCAGTACTTC,CASSGTHYEQYF
.,TRBV30,.,TRBJ2-7,TGTGCCTGGATAAAGGGGACCGCGGGCGAGCAGTACTTC,CAWIKGTAGEQYF
.,TRBV6-6,.,TRBJ1-2,TGTGCCAGCAGTTACTCGGTCAACTATGGCTACACCTTC,CASSYSVNYGYTF
.,TRBV5-1,TRBD1,TRBJ1-1,TGCGCCAGCCACTTCGGGACAGAAGAAGCTTTCTTT,CASHFGTEEAFF
.,TRBV7-2,.,TRBJ2-4,TGTGCCAGCACCTATCCAGGGGCCAAAAACATTCAGTACTTC,CASTYPGAKNIQYF
.,TRBV18,.,TRBJ1-2,TGTGCCAGCTCACCCTCTACAGGGTGGTATGGCTACACCTTC,CASSPSTGWYGYTF
.,TRBV30,TRBD1,TRBJ2-4,TGTGCCTGGAGTGATGACAGGGCGAACATTCAGTACTTC,CAWSDDRANIQYF
many,TRBV19,TRBD1,TRBJ2-2,TGTGCCACCAGTCCACTGGACAGGGGGACCGGGGAGCTGTTTTTT,CATSPLDRGTGELFF
.,TRBV5-4,.,TRBJ2-5,TGTGCCAGCAGCTTGGCCCCAGGCAGCCGTGAAGAGACCCAGTACTTC,CASSLAPGSREETQYF
.,TRBV5-6,.,TRBJ2-4,TGTGCCAGCAGCTTGGCCTTGGGGTGGGTAGCCAAAAACATTCAGTACTTC,CASSLALGWVAKNIQYF
.,TRBV14,TRBD1,TRBJ1-1,TGTGCCAGCAGCCGACAGGGGAATGAAGCTTTCTTT,CASSRQGNEAFF
.,TRBV7-2,.,TRBJ1-4,TGTGCCAGCAGGTTTACAGGGTTGGCAACTAATGAAAAACTGTTTTTT,CASRFTGLATNEKLFF
.,TRBV19,TRBD2,TRBJ2-1,TGTGCCAGCCACGGGACTACCCTTTACAATGAGCAGTTCTTC,CASHGTTLYNEQFF
.,TRBV10-2,.,TRBJ2-4,TGCGCAGGATGTGGGGACATAGCCAAAAACATTCAGTACTTC,CAGCGDIAKNIQYF
.,TRBV19,TRBD2,TRBJ2-1,TGTGCCAGTAGTATGGTAGCGGGAGGTCCAAATGAGCAGTTCTTC,CASSMVAGGPNEQFF
.,TRBV5-8,.,TRBJ1-1,TGTGCCAGCAGCTTGGGACACCAGAACACTGAAGCTTTCTTT,CASSLGHQNTEAFF
once,TRBV15,.,TRBJ1-2,TGTGCCACCAGCAGAGATCCAGGGAGTAATGGCTACACCTTC,CATSRDPGSNGYTF